This T cell receptor (beta chain) was sequenced in a study of cytomegalovirus exposure and HLA in healthy donors. Trimming shortened V by 2 bases and J by 6 bases, and 23 bases separated the two germline ends. There are 17 residues in the CDR3. Germline V CDR1 and CDR2: SEHNR, FQNEAQ (reference sequence). The PCR employed 60 Vbeta primers together with 13 Jbeta primers. The protocol was immunoSEQ multiplex PCR, while the TCRdb copy is restricted to in-frame clones and leaves out a portion. The repertoire consists of around 200,000 clones, with over 75% occurring once and the leading ten covering roughly a tenth. This clone was detected a few times.

V is TRBV7-9 and J is TRBJ2-7, with D possibly TRBD1 on 6 matching bases. The sequenced sample consisted of PBMCs. The sequence came from a woman aged 50 to 65 in good health and CMV-seropositive. The CDR3 here is CASSLTSVRGKGSEQYF. Here the CDR3 DNA reads TGTGCCAGCAGCTTAACGTCAGTTAGGGGGAAAGGGTCCGAGCAGTACTTC.